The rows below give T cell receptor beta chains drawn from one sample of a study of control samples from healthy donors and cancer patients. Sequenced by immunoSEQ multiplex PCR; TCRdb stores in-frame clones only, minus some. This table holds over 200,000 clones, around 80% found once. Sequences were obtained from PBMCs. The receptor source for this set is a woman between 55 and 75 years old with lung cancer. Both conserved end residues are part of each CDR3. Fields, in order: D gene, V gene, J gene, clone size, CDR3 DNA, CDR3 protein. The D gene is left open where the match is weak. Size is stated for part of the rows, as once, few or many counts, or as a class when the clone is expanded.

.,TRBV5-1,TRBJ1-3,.,TGCGCCAGCAGCTCACCTTCCGGGGACTTCTCTGGAAACACCATATATTTT,CASSSPSGDFSGNTIYF
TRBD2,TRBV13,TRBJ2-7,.,TGTGCCAGCAGCCTGGGGACTAGCGGGGGGGGCTACTCCTACGAGCAGTACTTC,CASSLGTSGGGYSYEQYF
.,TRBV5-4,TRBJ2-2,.,TGTGCCAGCAGCTCAGAGGTCGCGAACACCGGGGAGCTGTTTTTT,CASSSEVANTGELFF
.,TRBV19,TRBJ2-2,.,TGTGCCAGTAGTATAGGTGGGGGTTACACCGGGGAGCTGTTTTTT,CASSIGGGYTGELFF
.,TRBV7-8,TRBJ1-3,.,TGTGCCAGCAGCTTACGTCCAGGGGACGACTCTGGAAACACCATATATTTT,CASSLRPGDDSGNTIYF
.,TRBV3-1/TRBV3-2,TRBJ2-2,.,TGTGCCAGCAGCCAGGCCGGGGAGCTGTTTTTT,CASSQAGELFF
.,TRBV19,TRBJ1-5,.,TGTGCCAGTCAAATCATGGGGACACCCCGAAACGATCAGCCCCAGCATTTT,CASQIMGTPRNDQPQHF
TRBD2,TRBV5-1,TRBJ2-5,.,TGCGCCAGCAGCCCCGGCGGGAGCCAAGAGACCCAGTACTTC,CASSPGGSQETQYF
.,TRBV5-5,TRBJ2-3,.,TGTGCCAGCAGCTTTCGCGACAACACAGATACGCAGTATTTT,CASSFRDNTDTQYF
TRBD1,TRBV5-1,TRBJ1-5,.,TGCGCCAGCAGCTTGGGTACAGGGGGAAATCAGCCCCAGCATTTT,CASSLGTGGNQPQHF
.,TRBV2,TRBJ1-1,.,TGTGCCAGCAGTCCACTAAATGGGGGAGCTGAAGCTTTCTTT,CASSPLNGGAEAFF
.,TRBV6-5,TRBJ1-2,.,TGTGCCAGCAGTCCAGACAGCCTCTATGGCTACACCTTC,CASSPDSLYGYTF
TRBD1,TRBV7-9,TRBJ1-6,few,TGTGCCAGCAGCTTAGCCCCGGGACAGCTCAATTCACCCCTCCACTTT,CASSLAPGQLNSPLHF
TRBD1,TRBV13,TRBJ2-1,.,TGTGCCAGCAGCGGTATCCGACAGGGAAACTACAATGAGCAGTTCTTC,CASSGIRQGNYNEQFF
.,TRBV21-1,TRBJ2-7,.,TGTGCCAGCAGCCGGGACAAGCCCTACGAGCAGTACTTC,CASSRDKPYEQYF
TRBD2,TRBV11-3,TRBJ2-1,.,TGTGCCAGCAGCTCGGGAAGCGGGAGGAGCGACAATGAGCAGTTCTTC,CASSSGSGRSDNEQFF
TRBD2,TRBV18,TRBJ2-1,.,TGTGCCAGCTCACCACGGGCTAGCGGGAGTAATAATGAGCAGTTCTTC,CASSPRASGSNNEQFF
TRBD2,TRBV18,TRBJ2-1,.,TGTGCCACCCCCCTCGGGACTAGCGGGGGAGTCAATGAGCAGTTCTTC,CATPLGTSGGVNEQFF
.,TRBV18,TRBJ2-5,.,TGTGCCAGCTCAGAGCAAGAGACCCAGTACTTC,CASSEQETQYF
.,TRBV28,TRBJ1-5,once,TGTGCCAGCAGTTACTGGGGGGAGGGCAATCAGCCCCAGCATTTT,CASSYWGEGNQPQHF
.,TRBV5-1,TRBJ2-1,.,TGCGCCAGCAGCTTGGTTGGGGAGAATGAGCAGTTCTTC,CASSLVGENEQFF
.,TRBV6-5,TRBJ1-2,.,TGTGCCAGCAGTTACACAGGGCTAGTTACCAACTATGGCTACACCTTC,CASSYTGLVTNYGYTF
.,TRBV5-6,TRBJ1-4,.,TGTGCCAGCAGCTTGTCCTCAGGGTCAGGTGAAAAACTGTTTTTT,CASSLSSGSGEKLFF
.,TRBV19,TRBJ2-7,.,TGTGCCAGTAGTCTGCAGGGGCAATACGAGCAGTACTTC,CASSLQGQYEQYF
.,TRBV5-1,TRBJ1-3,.,TGCGCCAGCAGCCCCATCACCGACTCTGGAAACACCATATATTTT,CASSPITDSGNTIYF
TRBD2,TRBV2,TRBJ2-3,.,TGTGCCAGCAGGGAGACTAGCGGGACAGATACGCAGTATTTT,CASRETSGTDTQYF
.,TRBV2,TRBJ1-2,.,TGTGCCAGCAGTGAAGCTCCTACCGGGGGGATCCGTGGCTACACCTTC,CASSEAPTGGIRGYTF
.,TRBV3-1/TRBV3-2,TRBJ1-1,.,TGTGCCAGCAGCCAATCAATTTTGCTGGCTGAAGCTTTCTTT,CASSQSILLAEAFF
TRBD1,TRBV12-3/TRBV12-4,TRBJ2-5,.,TGTGCCACCCAGGACAGGGACAAAGAGACCCAGTACTTC,CATQDRDKETQYF
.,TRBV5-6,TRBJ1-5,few,TGTGCCAGCAGCTTGGGTTCCGGGTTTTATAGCAATCAGCCCCAGCATTTT,CASSLGSGFYSNQPQHF
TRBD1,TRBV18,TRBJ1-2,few,TGTGCCAGCTCAGTACGACAGGGGGGCGACTATGGCTACACCTTC,CASSVRQGGDYGYTF
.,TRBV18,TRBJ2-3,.,TGTGCCAGCTCACCCCAACGGACTCTCTGGGATACGCAGTATTTT,CASSPQRTLWDTQYF
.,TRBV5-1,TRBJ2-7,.,TGCGCCAGCAGCCCGGGGACAACGAGGAGCTACGAGCAGTACTTC,CASSPGTTRSYEQYF
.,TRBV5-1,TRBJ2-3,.,TGCGCCAGCAGCTTGGGGGAAACAGATACGCAGTATTTT,CASSLGETDTQYF
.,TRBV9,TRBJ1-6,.,TGTGCCAGCAGGGCTTGGCAGAACAATTCACCCCTCCACTTT,CASRAWQNNSPLHF
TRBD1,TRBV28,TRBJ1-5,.,TGTGCCAGCAGGCTGGGACAGGGCAATCAGCCCCAGCATTTT,CASRLGQGNQPQHF
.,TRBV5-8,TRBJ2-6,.,TGTGCCAGCAGCTTGTCCAGGACCTACTCTGGGGCCAACGTCCTGACTTTC,CASSLSRTYSGANVLTF
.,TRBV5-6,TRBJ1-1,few,TGTGCCAGCAGCTTGGAGGGGGTTCTGAACACTGAAGCTTTCTTT,CASSLEGVLNTEAFF
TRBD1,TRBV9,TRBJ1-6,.,TGTGCCAGCAGCCGAGACAGGGTCTCACCCCTCCACTTT,CASSRDRVSPLHF
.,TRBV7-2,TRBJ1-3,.,TGTGCCAGCAGCTTGAGGCAGGACAGAAACACCATATATTTT,CASSLRQDRNTIYF